Included here is one TCR beta chain sequence, with context. The sample has other DNA sequences that encode this CDR3 too. This record belongs to a study of T cell changes during pregnancy in multiple sclerosis. Germline assignment: CDR1 LNHDA and CDR2 SQIVND (reference sequence). The CDR3 has 12 amino acids. V was trimmed by 9 bases and J by 2 bases, leaving 9 bases between them. Profiled with immunoSEQ multiplex PCR; TCRdb holds only in-frame clones, not every one. The table shows about 39,000 clones, with around four fifths occurring only once. The receptor was derived from a female donor with multiple sclerosis, enrolled in a pregnancy study. The chain couples TRBV19 to TRBJ2-3; D is unresolved. Sample: CD4+ T cells from peripheral blood mononuclear cells, taken before pregnancy. CDR3 amino acids: CASRQSTDTQYF. CDR3 sequence (DNA): TGTGCCAGCCGACAATCCACAGATACGCAGTATTTT.